This T cell receptor beta chain was identified during a study of T cells in Graves' hyperthyroidism and ophthalmopathy. Across the whole study: The initial diagnosis was the point when peripheral blood was collected, ahead of any treatment. Findings and caveats of the study: The model anticipated ophthalmopathy a median about 6.5 months pre-onset.

The PBMCs studied were ones that came from about 10 ml fresh peripheral blood. Template material for amplifying TCR beta CDR3 regions consisted of RNA transcripts. TCR CDR3 regions were first amplified by RT-PCR with HTBI primers. Via MiXCR, TCRdb re-called the multiplex PCR reads, giving one row per CDR3 protein. The sample lists about 180,000 distinct CDR3 sequences, about 15% seen once, with around 29% in the top ten. Notes on this clonotype: Its target is unknown.

The CDR3 is 18 residues long. V was cut by 7 bases and J by 1 base, with 26 bases left in between. Germline-derived CDR1 and CDR2 are SGHKS and YYEKEE (reference sequence). This TCR was recovered from a woman aged 45-59 years with Graves' hyperthyroidism. Sequencing used blood. J is TRBJ2-5 and V is TRBV5-5, with D possibly matching TRBD2 (6 bases). In nucleotides, the CDR3 is TGTGCCAGCTCTCCTATCGGGCGGGGAAGGGGTGCCCAAGAGACCCAGTACTTC. Translated, it gives CASSPIGRGRGAQETQYF. Full variable domain (rest looked up from reference TRBV5-5 and TRBJ2-5): DAGVTQSPTHLIKTRGQQVTLRCSPISGHKSVSWYQQVLGQGPQFIFQYYEKEERGRGNFPDRFSARQFPNYSSELNVNALLLGDSALYLCASSPIGRGRGAQETQYFGPGTRLLVL.